These 20 T cell receptor beta chains were sequenced from one sample in a study of cytomegalovirus exposure and HLA in healthy donors. The PCR had 60 Vbeta and 13 Jbeta primers. The method was immunoSEQ multiplex PCR; TCRdb's version includes in-frame clones alone and lacks a portion of them. The data show some 100,000 clones, approximately 85% seen once. The sequenced sample consisted of PBMCs. The source is a man aged 30 to 45 in good health and CMV-seronegative.

The genes are TRBV7-8 and TRBJ2-7; D gene unclear. CDR3 length: 12 amino acids. The germline V gene encodes CDR1 SGHVS and CDR2 FQNEAQ. V was trimmed by 7 bases and J by 5 bases, leaving 12 bases between them. CDR3 in amino acids: CASNSYQDEQYF. CDR3 nucleotide sequence: TGTGCCAGCAACTCTTACCAAGACGAGCAGTACTTC.

J is TRBJ2-7 and V is TRBV27; 10 nucleotides line up with TRBD2. Germline values: CDR1 MNHEY, CDR2 SMNVEV (reference sequence). V was clipped by 4 bases and J by 2 bases; unmatched bases: 8. CDR3 length: 16 residues. Here the CDR3 DNA reads TGTGCCAGCAGTTGGGAAAGCGGGAGGGCCCCCTACGAGCAGTACTTC. It specifies CASSWESGRAPYEQYF.

The V gene is TRBV2, the J gene TRBJ2-1; D is possibly TRBD2 (5 bases). The V end lost 6 bases, the J end lost 4 bases, and 25 bases lay between the germline ends. The CDR3 totals 18 residues. Germline V gene lookup returns CDR1 SNHLY and CDR2 FYNNEI. The CDR3 sequence: CASSAGGITGTTYNEQFF. Here the CDR3 DNA reads TGTGCCAGCAGCGCTGGCGGAATTACGGGAACCACGTACAATGAGCAGTTCTTC.

The chain couples TRBV15 to TRBJ2-6, with D perhaps matching TRBD2 (6 bases). Trimming took 2 bases from V and 0 from J, leaving 14 bases between them. The CDR3 runs to 18 residues. The germline gives CDR1 LNHNV, CDR2 YYDKDF (reference sequence). The CDR3 DNA follows: TGTGCCACCAGCAGACCCGGGGGATGGGACTCTGGGGCCAACGTCCTGACTTTC. Its translation is CATSRPGGWDSGANVLTF.

V is TRBV10-3 and J is TRBJ1-2; D is perhaps TRBD1 (5 bases). Germline lookup yields CDR1 ENHRY and CDR2 SYGVKD. V was shortened by 0 bases and J by 4 bases, with 9 bases between the two germline ends. The length of the CDR3 is 14 residues. CDR3 loop: CAISESGGVYGYTF. The CDR3, as DNA: TGTGCCATCAGTGAGTCTGGAGGGGTCTATGGCTACACCTTC.

In its sample, this clone was seen a few times. The CDR3 is CATSTIAGRLYEQFF. CDR3 DNA: TGTGCCACCAGCACCATAGCGGGAAGGCTCTATGAGCAGTTCTTC. This chain connects TRBV15 to TRBJ2-1; 8 nucleotides agree with TRBD2. Per the germline V gene, CDR1 is LNHNV and CDR2 is YYDKDF (reference sequence). Trimming took 4 bases from V and 8 from J; bases not matched to a gene: 10. This CDR3 is built from 15 residues.

This chain uses TRBV4-1 with TRBJ2-1; 11 bases match TRBD2. Germline V lookup: CDR1 MGHRA, CDR2 YSYEKL. J lost 1 base, V lost 0 bases, and 14 bases had no gene match. This CDR3 spans 21 amino acids. DNA of the CDR3: TGCGCCAGCAGCCAAGATTCGGGGACTAGCGGCTGGGTGAGGTCCTACAATGAGCAGTTCTTC. Its protein product is CASSQDSGTSGWVRSYNEQFF.

The V gene is TRBV28, the J gene TRBJ2-7, with 9 positions matching TRBD1. Germline CDR1 is MDHEN and CDR2 is SYDVKM. The CDR3 is made up of 15 amino acids. The V segment lost 4 bases and the J segment 3 bases; nucleotides outside the gene matches: 7. CDR3 sequence: CASSSVDRGGYEQYF. For the CDR3, the DNA is TGTGCCAGCAGTTCAGTGGACAGGGGAGGCTACGAGCAGTACTTC.

The chain combines TRBV6-5 with TRBJ2-7, with D perhaps matching TRBD2 (6 bases). Germline CDR1 MNHEY, CDR2 SVGAGI. CDR3 length equals 13 residues. Trimming cost V 10 bases and J 1 base, with 14 bases left between them. The CDR3 region has the DNA TGTGCCACCATCCGCGGGGAATCCTACGAGCAGTACTTC. Translated: CATIRGESYEQYF.

V and J are TRBV28 and TRBJ2-7; D possibly corresponds to TRBD2 (6 bases). From germline, CDR1 is MDHEN and CDR2 SYDVKM. V shed 6 bases and J shed 12 bases, with 21 bases lying between them. This CDR3 contains 13 residues. CDR3 loop: CASSQARREEGYF. The CDR3 region has the DNA TGTGCCAGCAGCCAAGCCCGCAGAGAGGAGGGGTACTTC.

The chain combines TRBV27 with TRBJ1-2; D gene unclear. The CDR3 is 17 residues long. CDR1 is MNHEY and CDR2 is SMNVEV in the germline V gene (reference sequence). Between the trimmed V and J ends, which lost 5 bases and 7 bases, there was a span of 26 bases. This CDR3 reads CASSGDRGWSGTSGYTF. CDR3 coding DNA: TGTGCCAGCAGTGGCGACCGCGGGTGGTCCGGAACTTCTGGCTACACCTTC.

This clone was picked up one time. The CDR3 spells CASSLEHASSYEQYF. CDR3 nucleotides: TGCGCCAGCAGCTTGGAACATGCCAGCTCCTACGAGCAGTACTTC. This chain joins TRBV5-1 and TRBJ2-7; D uncertain. The length of the CDR3 is 15 residues. The V gene lost 0 bases and the J gene lost 0 bases, with 10 bases spanning the gap. Germline values: CDR1 SGHRS, CDR2 YFSETQ. Together with reference TRBV5-1 and TRBJ2-7, the CDR3 gives the full variable domain: KAGVTQTPRYLIKTRGQQVTLSCSPISGHRSVSWYQQTPGQGLQFLFEYFSETQRNKGNFPGRFSGRQFSNSRSEMNVSTLELGDSALYLCASSLEHASSYEQYFGPGTRLTVT.

The chain is built from TRBV29-1 and TRBJ2-1; 7 nucleotides align to TRBD1. Trimming cost V 5 bases and J 4 bases; bases outside gene matches: 8. Germline values: CDR1 SQVTM, CDR2 ANQGSEA. CDR3 length: 14 amino acids. As DNA, the CDR3 is TGCAGCGTTTTACGGGACAGAAAATACAATGAGCAGTTCTTC. As protein: CSVLRDRKYNEQFF.

The rearrangement joins TRBV5-4 to TRBJ2-2, with TRBD1 matching over 7 bases. The CDR3 totals 12 residues. The germline V gene has CDR1 SGHNT and CDR2 YYREEE (reference sequence). The V and J ends lost 6 bases and 7 bases, in that order; junction bases with no gene match: 3. CDR3 in amino acids: CASKQGSGELFF. The CDR3 DNA is TGTGCCAGCAAACAGGGGAGCGGGGAGCTGTTTTTT.

The chain employs TRBV28 and TRBJ2-1; 9 bases line up with TRBD2. Germline V gives CDR1 MDHEN, CDR2 SYDVKM. V was clipped by 7 bases and J by 9 bases; unmatched bases: 13. This CDR3 has 15 amino acids. The CDR3 protein is CASKSPGLAGVEQFF. The DNA of the CDR3 is TGTGCCAGCAAGTCCCCTGGGTTAGCGGGAGTTGAGCAGTTCTTC.

The chain is built from TRBV5-1 and TRBJ2-3; the match to TRBD2 covers 14 bases. This CDR3 contains 17 residues. With V trimmed by 4 bases and J by 3 bases, 7 bases remained unmatched. Per germline, CDR1 SGHRS and CDR2 YFSETQ. DNA for the CDR3: TGCGCCAGCAGCCCGGGACTAGCGGGAGCCTCGACAGATACGCAGTATTTT. It is translated as CASSPGLAGASTDTQYF.

V and J are TRBV30 and TRBJ1-1; no clear D gene. CDR1 is GTSNPN and CDR2 is SVGIG in the germline V gene (reference sequence). The CDR3 covers 14 residues. The V end lost 2 bases, the J end lost 1 base, and 11 bases lay between the germline ends. The CDR3 sequence is CAWSPFIQNTEAFF. The CDR3 DNA is TGTGCCTGGAGTCCATTCATACAGAACACTGAAGCTTTCTTT.

V usage is TRBV6-4 and J usage is TRBJ2-3; 7 positions agree with TRBD1. Germline CDR1 and CDR2: MRHNA and SNTAGT. The CDR3 is 16 residues long. Losses at the gene ends were 2 bases for V and 1 base for J; bases not matched to a gene: 6. DNA of the CDR3: TGTGCCAGCAGTGACCTCGTTGGGACAGGCACAGATACGCAGTATTTT. Its protein is CASSDLVGTGTDTQYF.

This clone was seen only once. This chain links TRBV9 with TRBJ2-7; TRBD2 is a possible D gene (6 bases). The germline V gene has CDR1 SGDLS and CDR2 YYNGEE. V was pared by 6 bases and J by 2 bases, with 15 bases between. The CDR3 is made up of 14 amino acids. The CDR3 nucleotides read TGTGCCAGCAACCTTGGAGGGAGTCCCTACGAGCAGTACTTC. Protein: CASNLGGSPYEQYF.

The chain carries TRBV25-1 and TRBJ2-5; D unresolved. There are 12 residues in the CDR3. The germline gives CDR1 MGHDK, CDR2 SYGVNS. The V end lost 7 bases, the J end lost 5 bases, and 11 bases lay between the germline ends. The CDR3 nucleotides read TGTGCCAGCATCGATGGCTGGGAGACCCAGTACTTC. It yields the protein CASIDGWETQYF.